The sequence of this T cell receptor beta chain was determined in a study of PD-1 blockade in classical Hodgkin lymphoma. Note on this clone: Antigen specificity is unknown.

TCRdb keeps only in-frame clones here, not all; method: immunoSEQ multiplex PCR. The table shows around 40,000 clones, with around 80% occurring only once. Study-level results: At C4D1, TCR diversity had climbed significantly for CD4+ cells, though not for CD8+ cells.

The time point here: cycle 4 day 1 (C4D1), after 6 weeks of nivolumab. Following autologous stem cell transplantation, relapse occurred in every patient, and exposure to brentuximab vedotin varied. The V segment lost 8 bases and the J segment 7 bases; nucleotides outside the gene matches: 8. Germline V gene data show CDR1 as SGHAT and CDR2 as FQNNGV. There are 12 residues in the CDR3. This specimen was peripheral blood mononuclear cells (PBMCs), taken before the fourth cycle of nivolumab. The genes are TRBV11-2 and TRBJ2-7; 7 bases fit TRBD2. The clonotype originates from a human donor with classical Hodgkin lymphoma. The CDR3 nucleotides read TGTGCCAGCGCCCCGGCGCGGGGGGAGCAGTACTTC. Residues: CASAPARGEQYF.